A single sample is the source of the 29 T cell receptor beta chains below, sequenced in a study of T-cell memory formation after mild COVID-19. TCRdb recomputed calls from the 5' RACE reads with MiXCR, one row per CDR3 protein. In the table there are around 250,000 distinct CDR3 sequences, 15% of which are singletons. Sequenced: PBMCs or a T cell subset sorted from them (not recorded which). Receptor source: an adult woman who had mild COVID-19 (a few samples of this study predate the infection). Cell type and time point are not known.

There are many counts of this clonotype. The chain joins TRBV29-1 to TRBJ2-5, with D unclear. V was clipped by 6 bases and J by 2 bases, with 10 bases between them. Looked up from germline, CDR1 is SQVTM and CDR2 is ANQGSEA. There are 12 residues in the CDR3. CDR3 loop: CSVAKGQETQYF. The CDR3 DNA is TGCAGCGTGGCTAAGGGACAAGAGACCCAGTACTTC.

This clonotype was recorded a few times. The V and J genes are TRBV19 and TRBJ2-5; the match to TRBD2 covers 12 bases. The germline V gene has CDR1 LNHDA and CDR2 SQIVND (reference sequence). The CDR3 is made up of 16 amino acids. The V gene end was trimmed by 4 bases and the J gene end by 5 bases; junction bases not matched to a gene: 8. CDR3 DNA: TGTGCCAGTAGTAACCAAGGACTAGCGGGAAGGGAGACCCAGTACTTC. It is translated as CASSNQGLAGRETQYF.

This chain links TRBV12-3 or TRBV12-4 with TRBJ2-2; 7 nucleotides align to TRBD2. V gave up 7 bases and J gave up 4 bases; unmatched junction bases: 6. The CDR3 is 14 amino acids. The CDR3, as DNA: TGTGCCAGCAAGCGGGGCCCGGGCACCGGGGAGCTGTTTTTT. Translating gives CASKRGPGTGELFF.

Only a few counts were recorded for this clonotype. This chain connects TRBV7-8 to TRBJ1-1; TRBD1 is a possible D gene (6 bases). Deletions cut 4 bases from V and 11 bases from J, with 20 bases between. The CDR3 is 14 amino acids. CDR1 and CDR2 from the germline V gene are SGHVS and FQNEAQ. The CDR3 protein is CASSSTYRDGEAFF. DNA for the CDR3: TGTGCCAGCAGCTCGACATACAGGGATGGAGAGGCTTTCTTT. The full variable domain, its missing parts supplied by reference TRBV7-8 and TRBJ1-1, is GAGVSQSPRYKVAKRGQDVALRCDPISGHVSLFWYQQALGQGPEFLTYFQNEAQLDKSGLPSDRFFAERPEGSVSTLKIQRTQQEDSAVYLCASSSTYRDGEAFFGQGTRLTVV.

The chain links TRBV20-1 to TRBJ1-1; D may be TRBD1 (5 bases). Trimming stripped 4 bases from V and 0 bases from J, with 6 bases between. CDR3 length equals 12 residues. Germline V CDR1 and CDR2: DFQATT, SNEGSKA (reference sequence). CDR3 coding DNA: TGCAGTGCTAACAGGATGAACACTGAAGCTTTCTTT. The encoded protein is CSANRMNTEAFF.

This sequence joins TRBV2 and TRBJ2-5, with no clear D. V lost 1 base to trimming and J lost 7 bases, with 13 bases between them. This CDR3 region has 14 residues. From germline, CDR1 is SNHLY and CDR2 FYNNEI. CDR3 sequence (DNA): TGTGCCAGCAGTGAAGGAAGGGCGCTTGGGACCCAGTACTTC. This sequence encodes CASSEGRALGTQYF.

This clonotype was detected a few times. The chain links TRBV12-3 or TRBV12-4 to TRBJ1-1; weak D call: TRBD1 (5 bases). Trimming shortened V by 5 bases and J by 6 bases, and 19 bases separated the two germline ends. The CDR3 is 15 amino acids. The CDR3 DNA reads as TGTGCCAGCAGTCAACCCCCCCAGGGTGCGGCTGAAGCTTTCTTT. Its protein product is CASSQPPQGAAEAFF.

The rearrangement uses TRBV14 and TRBJ2-3; no clear D gene. CDR3 length: 14 residues. Trimming cost V 4 bases and J 0 bases, with 8 bases left between them. Germline V gene data show CDR1 as SGHDN and CDR2 as FVKESK. CDR3 nucleotide sequence: TGTGCCAGCAGCCCAAAGCCGAGCACAGATACGCAGTATTTT. This gives the protein CASSPKPSTDTQYF.

Only a few counts were recorded for this clonotype. J is TRBJ1-6 and V is TRBV27; D remains ambiguous. Germline CDR1 is MNHEY and CDR2 is SMNVEV (reference sequence). Trimming stripped 2 bases from V and 9 bases from J, with 8 bases between. The CDR3 totals 13 residues. The CDR3 coding sequence is TGTGCCAGCAGTTTAGTAGGGCGTTCACCCCTCCACTTT. Its translation: CASSLVGRSPLHF.

The V call is TRBV27, the J call TRBJ1-5; D call uncertain. This CDR3 spans 19 amino acids. V lost 3 bases and J 2 bases, leaving 23 bases between the germline ends. The germline gives CDR1 MNHEY, CDR2 SMNVEV (reference sequence). CDR3 residues: CASSFANLGLAAGNQPQHF. In DNA form, the CDR3 reads TGTGCCAGCAGTTTCGCTAACCTCGGCCTGGCGGCTGGCAATCAGCCCCAGCATTTT.

The V call is TRBV10-3, the J call TRBJ1-2; TRBD1 matches at 8 bases. After removal of 5 bases from V and 8 bases from J, the junction contained 16 bases not matched to a gene. The CDR3 is 16 amino acids. Looked up from germline, CDR1 is ENHRY and CDR2 is SYGVKD. This CDR3 reads CAISPGTGAVGEGYTF. In DNA form, the CDR3 reads TGTGCCATCAGTCCCGGGACAGGTGCTGTGGGTGAAGGCTACACCTTC.

The chain uses TRBV12-3 or TRBV12-4 and TRBJ2-3, with TRBD2 identical over 13 bases. The V gene end was trimmed by 1 base and the J gene end by 0 bases; junction bases not matched to a gene: 4. The CDR3 extends over 18 amino acids. This chain's CDR3 is CASSLGLAGGTSTDTQYF. The CDR3 DNA sequence: TGTGCCAGCAGTTTAGGACTAGCGGGGGGTACTAGCACAGATACGCAGTATTTT.

The J gene is TRBJ1-2, the V gene TRBV25-1; D gene ambiguous. Germline-derived CDR1 and CDR2 are MGHDK and SYGVNS. The CDR3 loop spans 14 amino acids. V lost 1 base and J lost 6, with 12 bases in between. CDR3: CASSESGRIDGYTF. Written as DNA, the CDR3 is TGTGCCAGCAGTGAATCGGGCAGGATCGATGGCTACACCTTC.

This clonotype is a singleton in its sample. V is TRBV24-1 and J is TRBJ1-5; D is uncertain. Germline V gives CDR1 KGHDR, CDR2 SFDVKD. CDR3 size: 15 residues. The V and J ends lost 4 bases and 6 bases respectively, with 15 bases between them. CDR3 region: CATSDPVAKGQPQHF. CDR3 sequence (DNA): TGTGCCACCAGTGACCCGGTGGCCAAAGGTCAGCCCCAGCATTTT.

There are a few counts of this clonotype. The chain has TRBV5-1 and TRBJ2-7, with a weak D call TRBD1 (6 bases). Deletions cut 4 bases from V and 7 bases from J, with 27 bases between. Germline-derived CDR1 and CDR2 are SGHRS and YFSETQ. The CDR3 has 17 residues. Written as DNA, the CDR3 is TGCGCCAGCAGCATACTTTCCCGCACAGGGTCGACGGGGGAGCAGTACTTC. Protein: CASSILSRTGSTGEQYF.

This clonotype showed up just a few times. This chain connects TRBV10-3 to TRBJ2-5; D is possibly TRBD1 (5 bases). The CDR3 extends over 18 amino acids. V was cut by 0 bases and J by 5 bases, with 22 bases left in between. Germline V gene data show CDR1 as ENHRY and CDR2 as SYGVKD. CDR3 bases: TGTGCCATCAGTGAGTCAGGATCGACCTTTACAGGTTGGGAGACCCAGTACTTC. Amino acid sequence: CAISESGSTFTGWETQYF.

The chain links TRBV19 to TRBJ1-1, with D perhaps matching TRBD1 (6 bases). The ends were cut back, 3 bases at V and 1 base at J, with 15 bases in the middle. The CDR3 is 16 amino acids. Germline V gives CDR1 LNHDA, CDR2 SQIVND (reference sequence). CDR3 residues: CASSMTTGRANTEAFF. CDR3 nucleotide sequence: TGTGCCAGTAGTATGACGACAGGTAGGGCGAACACTGAAGCTTTCTTT.

This clonotype occurred many times. The chain uses TRBV4-1 and TRBJ2-7; D gene ambiguous. Germline CDR1 reads MGHRA; CDR2 reads YSYEKL. The CDR3 covers 15 residues. Trimming stripped 1 base from V and 2 bases from J, with 12 bases between. The CDR3 DNA follows: TGCGCCAGCAGCCAAGGCGGCCGAAACCCCTACGAGCAGTACTTC. Translated, it gives CASSQGGRNPYEQYF.

The chain employs TRBV2 and TRBJ1-5, with 7 bases aligning to TRBD1. CDR1 and CDR2 from the germline V gene are SNHLY and FYNNEI. V was clipped by 5 bases and J by 7 bases; unmatched bases: 5. The CDR3 has 13 residues. CDR3 coding DNA: TGTGCCAGCAGTTTACAGGGGTTCCAGCCCCAGCATTTT. Protein sequence: CASSLQGFQPQHF.

This clonotype was seen more than once but under ten times. The V and J genes are TRBV6-2 or TRBV6-3 and TRBJ1-5; TRBD1 matches 9 bases. V shed 6 bases, J shed 7 bases, and the junction held 7 bases outside the gene matches. In germline, CDR1 is MNHEY, CDR2 SVGEGT. CDR3 size: 14 residues. The CDR3 loop reads CASSLNRGRQPQHF. The CDR3, as DNA: TGTGCCAGCAGCCTTAACAGGGGGCGACAGCCCCAGCATTTT.

There are a few counts of this clonotype. V gene TRBV24-1 combines with J gene TRBJ1-1, with a possible D match to TRBD1 (5 bases). Per the germline V gene, CDR1 is KGHDR and CDR2 is SFDVKD. CDR3 length: 11 amino acids. The ends were cut back, 7 bases at V and 5 bases at J, with 7 bases in the middle. The CDR3 sequence is CATRQGTEAFF. CDR3 nucleotide sequence: TGTGCCACCAGGCAGGGAACTGAAGCTTTCTTT.

This clonotype was counted only a few times. J is TRBJ2-2 and V is TRBV5-1; D unclear. Trimming pared 5 bases from V and 3 bases from J, leaving 8 bases between. Germline CDR1 and CDR2: SGHRS and YFSETQ. CDR3 size: 13 residues. The CDR3 is CASRIPDTGELFF. CDR3 nucleotides: TGCGCCAGCAGGATCCCGGACACCGGGGAGCTGTTTTTT.

The rearrangement uses TRBV11-2 and TRBJ2-1; 10 nucleotides line up with TRBD2. Trimming took 6 bases from V and 7 from J; bases not matched to a gene: 9. The CDR3 sequence is 15 residues long. Looked up from germline, CDR1 is SGHAT and CDR2 is FQNNGV. CDR3 residues: CASRFAGLARNEQFF. The CDR3 DNA sequence: TGTGCCAGCAGATTTGCGGGACTAGCGAGGAATGAGCAGTTCTTC. Based on the CDR3 plus reference TRBV11-2 and TRBJ2-1, the full variable domain is EAGVAQSPRYKIIEKRQSVAFWCNPISGHATLYWYQQILGQGPKLLIQFQNNGVVDDSQLPKDRFSAERLKGVDSTLKIQPAKLEDSAVYLCASRFAGLARNEQFFGPGTRLTVL.

This clonotype was found many times. This chain joins TRBV9 and TRBJ2-2, with a tentative D call TRBD2 (7 bases). Trimming took off 7 bases at V and 6 bases at J, with 22 bases between the two ends. The CDR3 spans 16 residues. Per the germline V gene, CDR1 is SGDLS and CDR2 is YYNGEE. CDR3 sequence (DNA): TGTGCCAGCGGAGGGGCGGGGGCCACTGTCGCCGGGGAGCTGTTTTTT. It codes for CASGGAGATVAGELFF.

The rearrangement links TRBV20-1 to TRBJ1-5; TRBD1 is a possible D gene (5 bases). The germline V and J ends were trimmed by 6 bases and 1 base, with 13 bases remaining between them. The CDR3 extends over 14 amino acids. The germline V gene has CDR1 DFQATT and CDR2 SNEGSKA (reference sequence). CDR3 amino acids: CSATMGGSNQPQHF. As DNA, the CDR3 is TGCAGTGCCACAATGGGGGGGAGCAATCAGCCCCAGCATTTT.

In this sample, this clonotype turned up many times. The rearrangement uses TRBV7-9 and TRBJ2-1; 11 nucleotides agree with TRBD2. Germline CDR1 is SEHNR and CDR2 is FQNEAQ (reference sequence). There are 17 residues in the CDR3. Losses at the gene ends were 5 bases for V and 6 bases for J; bases not matched to a gene: 12. The CDR3 nucleotides read TGTGCCAGCAGCCCCCGACTAGCGGGACAACTGAGCAATGAGCAGTTCTTC. It translates to CASSPRLAGQLSNEQFF. The whole variable domain, remainder taken from reference TRBV7-9 and TRBJ2-1, is DTGVSQNPRHKITKRGQNVTFRCDPISEHNRLYWYRQTLGQGPEFLTYFQNEAQLEKSRLLSDRFSAERPKGSFSTLEIQRTEQGDSAMYLCASSPRLAGQLSNEQFFGPGTRLTVL.

This clonotype was counted only a few times. The V and J genes are TRBV2 and TRBJ2-4; perhaps TRBD2 as D (7 bases). The CDR3 has 15 residues. Deletions cut 7 bases from V and 9 bases from J, with 22 bases between. CDR1 is SNHLY, CDR2 FYNNEI, per germline. The CDR3 bases are TGTGCCAGCACCCTAGGGGGGGCGCGAAGTTCCATTCAGTACTTC. This gives the protein CASTLGGARSSIQYF.

This chain joins TRBV9 and TRBJ1-5, with TRBD1 as a possible D gene (5 bases). The CDR3 is 21 residues long. Deletions cut 2 bases from V and 0 bases from J, with 27 bases between. Germline assignment: CDR1 SGDLS and CDR2 YYNGEE. CDR3 amino acids: CASSVGPKQIPKPHSNQPQHF. CDR3 bases: TGTGCCAGCAGCGTGGGACCAAAACAAATACCGAAACCGCATAGCAATCAGCCCCAGCATTTT.

This chain connects TRBV18 to TRBJ2-7; D unresolved. V was trimmed by 2 bases and J by 2 bases, leaving 7 bases between them. Germline lookup yields CDR1 KGHSH and CDR2 LQKENI. CDR3 length: 13 residues. Here the CDR3 DNA reads TGTGCCAGCTCACCAACAGCAGCCTACGAGCAGTACTTC. Amino acid sequence: CASSPTAAYEQYF.